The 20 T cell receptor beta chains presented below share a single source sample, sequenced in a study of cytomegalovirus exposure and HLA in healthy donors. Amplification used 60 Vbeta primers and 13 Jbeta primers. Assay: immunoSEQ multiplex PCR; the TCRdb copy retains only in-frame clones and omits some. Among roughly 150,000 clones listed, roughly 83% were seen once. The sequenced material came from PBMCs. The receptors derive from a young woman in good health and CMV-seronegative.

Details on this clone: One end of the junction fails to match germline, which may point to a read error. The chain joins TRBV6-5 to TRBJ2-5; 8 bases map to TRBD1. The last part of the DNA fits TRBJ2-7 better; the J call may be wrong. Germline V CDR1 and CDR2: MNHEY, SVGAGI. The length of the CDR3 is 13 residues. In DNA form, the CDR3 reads TGTGCCACCAGTCAGGGGGCGGGTTTCGAGCAGTACTTC. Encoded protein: CATSQGAGFEQYF.

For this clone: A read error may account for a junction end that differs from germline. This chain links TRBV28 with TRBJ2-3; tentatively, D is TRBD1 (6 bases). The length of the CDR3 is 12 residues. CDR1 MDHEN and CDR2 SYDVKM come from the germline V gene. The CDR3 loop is CASSLNVGTPDF. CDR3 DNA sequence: TGTGCCAGCAGTTTAAACGTTGGGACACCGGATTTT. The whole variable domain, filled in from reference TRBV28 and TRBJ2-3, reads DVKVTQSSRYLVKRTGEKVFLECVQDMDHENMFWYRQDPGLGLRLIYFSYDVKMKEKGDIPEGYSVSREKKERFSLILESASTNQTSMYLCASSLNVGTPDFGPGTRLTVL.

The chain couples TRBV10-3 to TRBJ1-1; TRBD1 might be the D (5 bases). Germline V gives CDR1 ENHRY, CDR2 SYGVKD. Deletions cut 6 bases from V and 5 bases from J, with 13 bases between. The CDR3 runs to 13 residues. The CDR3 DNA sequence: TGTGCCATCAGAGAACAGGCGTGGACTGAAGCTTTCTTT. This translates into CAIREQAWTEAFF.

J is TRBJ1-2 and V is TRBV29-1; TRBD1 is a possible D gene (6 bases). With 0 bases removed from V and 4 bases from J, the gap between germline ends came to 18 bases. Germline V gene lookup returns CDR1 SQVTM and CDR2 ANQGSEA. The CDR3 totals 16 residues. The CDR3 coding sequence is TGCAGCGTTGAAGATCTTTGGGGCGACAGGAGCTATGGCTACACCTTC. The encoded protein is CSVEDLWGDRSYGYTF.

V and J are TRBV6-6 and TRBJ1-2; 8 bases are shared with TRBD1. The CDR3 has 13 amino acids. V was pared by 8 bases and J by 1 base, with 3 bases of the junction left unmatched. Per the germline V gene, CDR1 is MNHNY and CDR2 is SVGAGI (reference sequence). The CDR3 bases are TGTGCCAGCGGGGACAGGCATAACTATGGCTACACCTTC. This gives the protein CASGDRHNYGYTF.

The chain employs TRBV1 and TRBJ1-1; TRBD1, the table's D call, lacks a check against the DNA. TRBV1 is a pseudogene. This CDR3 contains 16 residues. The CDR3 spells CTRKGDPGHQTGEAFF. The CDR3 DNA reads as TGCACCAGGAAAGGCGATCCGGGACACCAAACCGGTGAAGCTTTCTTT.

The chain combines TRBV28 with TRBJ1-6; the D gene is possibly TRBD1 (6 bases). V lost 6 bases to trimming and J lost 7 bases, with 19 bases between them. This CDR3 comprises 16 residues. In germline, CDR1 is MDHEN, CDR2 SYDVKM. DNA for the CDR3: TGTGCCAGCAGCCAACAGGGTCCTGGGGCAAATTCACCCCTCCACTTT. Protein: CASSQQGPGANSPLHF.

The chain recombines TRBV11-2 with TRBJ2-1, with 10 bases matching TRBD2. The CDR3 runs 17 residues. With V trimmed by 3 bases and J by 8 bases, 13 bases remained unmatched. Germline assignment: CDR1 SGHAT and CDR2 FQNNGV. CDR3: CASSLGLWSGGVDEQFF. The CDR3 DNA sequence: TGTGCCAGCAGCTTGGGGTTGTGGAGCGGGGGGGTCGATGAGCAGTTCTTC.

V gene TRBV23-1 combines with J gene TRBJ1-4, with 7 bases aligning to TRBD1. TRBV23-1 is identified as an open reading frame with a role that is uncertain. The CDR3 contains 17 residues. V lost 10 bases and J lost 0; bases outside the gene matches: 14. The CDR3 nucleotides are TGCGCCAACCCGCCGACAGGGAAACGTCCAACTAATGAAAAACTGTTTTTT. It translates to CANPPTGKRPTNEKLFF.

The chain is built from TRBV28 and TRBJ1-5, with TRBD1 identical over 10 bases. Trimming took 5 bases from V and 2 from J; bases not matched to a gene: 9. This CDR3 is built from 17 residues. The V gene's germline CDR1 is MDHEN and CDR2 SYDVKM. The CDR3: CASSLHAGTGGNQPQHF. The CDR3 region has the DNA TGTGCCAGCAGTCTACACGCCGGGACAGGGGGCAATCAGCCCCAGCATTTT.

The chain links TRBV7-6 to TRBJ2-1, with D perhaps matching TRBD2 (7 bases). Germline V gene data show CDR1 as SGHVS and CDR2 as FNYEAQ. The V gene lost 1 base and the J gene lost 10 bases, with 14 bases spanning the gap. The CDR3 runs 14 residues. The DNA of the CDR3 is TGTGCCAGCAGCTTAGAAAGGCGGGGGCACGAGCAGTTCTTC. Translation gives CASSLERRGHEQFF. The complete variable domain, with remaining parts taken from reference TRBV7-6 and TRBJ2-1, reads GAGVSQSPRYKVTKRGQDVALRCDPISGHVSLYWYRQALGQGPEFLTYFNYEAQQDKSGLPNDRFSAERPEGSISTLTIQRTEQRDSAMYRCASSLERRGHEQFFGPGTRLTVL.

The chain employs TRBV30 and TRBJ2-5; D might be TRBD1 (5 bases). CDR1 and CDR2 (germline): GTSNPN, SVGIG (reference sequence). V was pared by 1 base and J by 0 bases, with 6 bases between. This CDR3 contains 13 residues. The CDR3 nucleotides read TGTGCCTGGAGTGCAGGGTACCAAGAGACCCAGTACTTC. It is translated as CAWSAGYQETQYF. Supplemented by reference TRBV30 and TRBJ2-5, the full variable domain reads SQTIHQWPATLVQPVGSPLSLECTVEGTSNPNLYWYRQAAGRGLQLLFYSVGIGQISSEVPQNLSASRPQDRQFILSSKKLLLSDSGFYLCAWSAGYQETQYFGPGTRLLVL.

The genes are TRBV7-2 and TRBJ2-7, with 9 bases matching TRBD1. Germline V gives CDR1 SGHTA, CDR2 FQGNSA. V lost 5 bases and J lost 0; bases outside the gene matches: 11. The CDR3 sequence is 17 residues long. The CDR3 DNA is TGTGCCAGCAGCCGAAGGTGGGGACAGGGTTCCTCCTACGAGCAGTACTTC. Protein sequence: CASSRRWGQGSSYEQYF.

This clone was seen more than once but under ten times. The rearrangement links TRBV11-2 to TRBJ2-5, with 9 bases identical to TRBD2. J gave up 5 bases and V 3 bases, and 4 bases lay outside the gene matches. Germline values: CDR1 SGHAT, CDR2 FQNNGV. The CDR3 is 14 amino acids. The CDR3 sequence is CASSLGLARETQYF. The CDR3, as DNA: TGTGCCAGCAGCTTGGGACTAGCTAGGGAGACCCAGTACTTC.

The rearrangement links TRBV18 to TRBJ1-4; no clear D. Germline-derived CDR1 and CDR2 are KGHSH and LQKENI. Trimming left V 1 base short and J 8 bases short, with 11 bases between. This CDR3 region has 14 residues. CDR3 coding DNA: TGTGCCAGCTCACCACGCGGGTCAGACGAAAAACTGTTTTTT. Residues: CASSPRGSDEKLFF.

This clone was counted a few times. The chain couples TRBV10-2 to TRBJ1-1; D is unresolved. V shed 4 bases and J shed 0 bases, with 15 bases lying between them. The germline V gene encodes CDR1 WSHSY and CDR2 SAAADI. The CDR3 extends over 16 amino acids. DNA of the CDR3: TGCGCCAGCAGTGGAATGGCAGGTAACATGAACACTGAAGCTTTCTTT. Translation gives CASSGMAGNMNTEAFF.

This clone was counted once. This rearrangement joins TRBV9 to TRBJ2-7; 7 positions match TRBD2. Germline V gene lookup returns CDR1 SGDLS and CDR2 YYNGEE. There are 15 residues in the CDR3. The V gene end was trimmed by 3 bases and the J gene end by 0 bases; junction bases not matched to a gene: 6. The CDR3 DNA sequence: TGTGCCAGCAGCGCAGGACTAGTGGCCTCCTACGAGCAGTACTTC. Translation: CASSAGLVASYEQYF.

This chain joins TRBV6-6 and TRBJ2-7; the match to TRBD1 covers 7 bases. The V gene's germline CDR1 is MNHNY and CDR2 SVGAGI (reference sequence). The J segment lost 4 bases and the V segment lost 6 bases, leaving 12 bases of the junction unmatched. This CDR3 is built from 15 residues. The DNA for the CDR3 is TGTGCCAGCAGGGGGAGAGGACAGGTTTCGTACGAGCAGTACTTC. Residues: CASRGRGQVSYEQYF.

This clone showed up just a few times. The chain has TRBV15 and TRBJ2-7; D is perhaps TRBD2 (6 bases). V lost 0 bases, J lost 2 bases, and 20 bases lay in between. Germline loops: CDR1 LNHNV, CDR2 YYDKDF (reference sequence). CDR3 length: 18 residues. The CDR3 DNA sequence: TGTGCCACCAGCAGAGACTTTATGGGACTTAAGCCTACCTACGAGCAGTACTTC. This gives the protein CATSRDFMGLKPTYEQYF.

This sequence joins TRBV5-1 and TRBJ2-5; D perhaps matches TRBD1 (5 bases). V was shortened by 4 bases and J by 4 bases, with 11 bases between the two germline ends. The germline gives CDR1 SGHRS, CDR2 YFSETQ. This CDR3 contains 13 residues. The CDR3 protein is CASSVAGLETQYF. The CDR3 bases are TGCGCCAGCAGCGTAGCAGGGTTAGAGACCCAGTACTTC.